A single sample gave rise to the 21 T cell receptor beta chains below, sequenced in a study of immune cell composition in non-small cell lung cancer. Measured with immunoSEQ multiplex PCR; TCRdb has only the in-frame clones, and not every one. The sample contains 9,000 to 10,000 clones, about 63% of which appear only once. The sample taken for sequencing was lung tumor tissue. These receptors were collected from a human donor with non-small cell lung cancer.

This clone was counted once. The chain uses TRBV4-3 and TRBJ1-1; perhaps TRBD1 as D (6 bases). Trimming stripped 0 bases from V and 5 bases from J, with 10 bases between. The length of the CDR3 is 14 residues. Germline CDR1 LGHNA, CDR2 YSLEER. CDR3 coding DNA: TGCGCCAGCAGCCAAGAAATGACAGGTACTGAAGCTTTCTTT. Amino acids: CASSQEMTGTEAFF.

The chain has TRBV28 and TRBJ2-7; 9 bases match TRBD2. The CDR3 loop spans 15 amino acids. J was trimmed by 0 bases and V by 6 bases; bases with no gene match: 6. Germline V gives CDR1 MDHEN, CDR2 SYDVKM. CDR3 nucleotide sequence: TGTGCCAGCAGACCTCTAGCGGGGCGCTCCTACGAGCAGTACTTC. Translated: CASRPLAGRSYEQYF.

Sample share makes this clone medium-sized. The chain has TRBV4-1 and TRBJ2-1; D unclear. V was cut by 1 base and J by 1 base, with 8 bases left in between. The CDR3 is made up of 15 amino acids. Per the germline V gene, CDR1 is MGHRA and CDR2 is YSYEKL. DNA of the CDR3: TGCGCCAGCAGCCAAGTTGCGGAGTCCTACAATGAGCAGTTCTTC. Protein: CASSQVAESYNEQFF.

The gene calls are TRBV11-3 and TRBJ2-3; D is unresolved. The CDR3 totals 13 residues. Germline V gene sequence: CDR1 SGHNT, CDR2 YENEEA. Trimming took 0 bases from V and 2 from J, leaving 3 bases between them. This CDR3 reads CASSLDLTDTQYF. In DNA, the CDR3 is TGTGCCAGCAGCTTAGACCTCACAGATACGCAGTATTTT.

This clone was seen a few times. The chain uses TRBV6-5 and TRBJ1-2; weak D call: TRBD1 (5 bases). Germline V gene data show CDR1 as MNHEY and CDR2 as SVGAGI. CDR3 length equals 13 residues. V shed 2 bases and J shed 4 bases, with 8 bases lying between them. Here the CDR3 reads CASSYDRRYGYTF. In DNA, the CDR3 is TGTGCCAGCAGTTACGACAGACGCTATGGCTACACCTTC.

The chain combines TRBV6-1 with TRBJ1-3; D unresolved. CDR3 size: 15 residues. The V end lost 1 base, the J end lost 0 bases, and 7 bases lay between the germline ends. Germline assignment: CDR1 MNHNS and CDR2 SASEGT. As DNA, the CDR3 is TGTGCCAGCAGTGAAGGGTGGAGCTCTGGAAACACCATATATTTT. It specifies CASSEGWSSGNTIYF.

This clone was observed a handful of times. The sample carries other DNA sequences with the same CDR3. This chain connects TRBV29-1 to TRBJ1-1; D unresolved. V lost 3 bases to trimming and J lost 1 base, with 9 bases between them. The CDR3 loop spans 13 amino acids. CDR1 is SQVTM, CDR2 ANQGSEA, per germline. The CDR3 spells CSVDRQGNTEAFF. CDR3 DNA sequence: TGCAGCGTTGATCGCCAAGGGAACACTGAAGCTTTCTTT.

A remark on this clone: The junction and the germline gene differ at one end; a read error may be behind it. The chain links TRBV2 to TRBJ2-1; 9 bases map to TRBD2. The CDR3 contains 13 residues. The germline CDR1 and CDR2 sequences are SNHLY and FYNNEI. CDR3 sequence: CASGGVAGAFNLF. CDR3 in DNA: TGTGCCAGTGGGGGAGTAGCGGGGGCCTTTAACCTCTTC.

This clone showed up just once. The rearrangement links TRBV5-1 to TRBJ1-3; 8 bases are a match to TRBD1. J was trimmed by 2 bases and V by 1 base; bases with no gene match: 11. This CDR3 spans 18 amino acids. Looked up from germline, CDR1 is SGHRS and CDR2 is YFSETQ. The CDR3 reads CASSLFFQGAKAGNTIYF. The DNA of the CDR3 is TGCGCCAGCAGCTTGTTTTTCCAGGGGGCAAAAGCTGGAAACACCATATATTTT.

A single count supports this clone. The CDR3 sequence is CASSYPHQPQHF. In nucleotides, the CDR3 is TGTGCCAGCAGTTACCCACATCAGCCCCAGCATTTT. The chain joins TRBV6-6 to TRBJ1-5, with D unclear. Germline V lookup: CDR1 MNHNY, CDR2 SVGAGI (reference sequence). V was shortened by 2 bases and J by 5 bases, with 4 bases between the two germline ends. The CDR3 sequence is 12 residues long.

A single count supports this clone. The V gene is TRBV6-5, the J gene TRBJ1-3; TRBD1 is a possible D gene (5 bases). V was shortened by 2 bases and J by 1 base, with 9 bases between the two germline ends. Germline V CDR1 and CDR2: MNHEY, SVGAGI. CDR3 length: 15 residues. CDR3 sequence reads: CASSYARTSGNTIYF. In DNA form, the CDR3 reads TGTGCCAGCAGTTACGCCCGGACATCTGGAAACACCATATATTTT.

This clone was detected a few times. The chain couples TRBV11-2 to TRBJ2-1; the D is unclear. The CDR3 spans 13 residues. Germline CDR1 and CDR2: SGHAT and FQNNGV. V was cut by 2 bases and J by 1 base, with 3 bases left in between. Here the CDR3 reads CASSLMSYNEQFF. The CDR3 nucleotides are TGTGCCAGCAGCTTAATGTCCTACAATGAGCAGTTCTTC.

The rearrangement uses TRBV20-1 and TRBJ2-1; D possibly corresponds to TRBD2 (5 bases). Germline lookup yields CDR1 DFQATT and CDR2 SNEGSKA (reference sequence). This CDR3 comprises 11 residues. With 2 bases removed from V and 8 bases from J, the gap between germline ends came to 7 bases. CDR3 region: CSARSSYEQFF. In DNA, the CDR3 is TGCAGTGCTAGATCTAGCTATGAGCAGTTCTTC.

This chain links TRBV28 with TRBJ1-6, with D maybe TRBD1 (5 bases). The CDR3 is made up of 15 amino acids. Trimming removed 2 bases from V and 4 bases from J, with 9 bases in between. From germline, CDR1 is MDHEN and CDR2 SYDVKM. The CDR3 loop is CASSLGRTYNSPLHF. CDR3 bases: TGTGCCAGCAGTTTAGGACGGACATATAATTCACCCCTCCACTTT.

The genes are TRBV7-6 and TRBJ2-7; 11 bases map to TRBD2. The junction had 6 bases not matched to a gene; V was cut back by 5 bases and J by 3 bases. The CDR3 totals 15 residues. The germline gives CDR1 SGHVS, CDR2 FNYEAQ. In nucleotides, the CDR3 is TGTGCCAGCAGCCCCGGGACTAGCGGCCGCTACGAGCAGTACTTC. Its protein product is CASSPGTSGRYEQYF.

V is TRBV28 and J is TRBJ1-2, with D unresolved. V dropped 5 bases and J dropped 4 bases, with 8 bases sitting between them. Per the germline V gene, CDR1 is MDHEN and CDR2 is SYDVKM. This CDR3 has 12 amino acids. The CDR3 loop reads CASSPHPYGYTF. Here the CDR3 DNA reads TGTGCCAGCAGTCCACACCCCTATGGCTACACCTTC.

The genes are TRBV28 and TRBJ2-7; 8 positions agree with TRBD1. The CDR3 runs to 20 residues. V shed 4 bases, J shed 3 bases, and the junction held 23 bases outside the gene matches. Germline-derived CDR1 and CDR2 are MDHEN and SYDVKM. This chain's CDR3 is CASSSLLPQVFQGALYEQYF. The CDR3 bases are TGTGCCAGCAGTTCATTACTACCCCAAGTGTTTCAGGGGGCCCTCTACGAGCAGTACTTC.

The chain recombines TRBV28 with TRBJ2-1, with 7 bases identical to TRBD1. V gave up 7 bases and J gave up 1 base; unmatched junction bases: 13. The CDR3 has 17 residues. CDR1 and CDR2 from the germline V gene are MDHEN and SYDVKM. This CDR3 reads CASIPTGVYGSYNEQFF. CDR3 nucleotide sequence: TGTGCCAGCATACCTACAGGGGTGTACGGGTCCTACAATGAGCAGTTCTTC.

This rearrangement joins TRBV6-6 to TRBJ2-7; 10 nucleotides line up with TRBD2. Trimming at V came to 2 bases and at J to 4 bases, leaving 5 bases not matched to a gene. CDR1 is MNHNY and CDR2 is SVGAGI in the germline V gene (reference sequence). The CDR3 has 15 residues. CDR3 region: CASSYGLAENYEQYF. In DNA form, the CDR3 reads TGTGCCAGCAGTTACGGACTAGCGGAGAATTACGAGCAGTACTTC.

The chain combines TRBV4-1 with TRBJ2-1; TRBD1 is a possible D gene (5 bases). V was cut by 3 bases and J by 6 bases, with 12 bases left in between. Germline V lookup: CDR1 MGHRA, CDR2 YSYEKL. The CDR3 spans 14 residues. The CDR3 reads CASSHREEANEQFF. As DNA, the CDR3 is TGCGCCAGCAGCCACAGGGAAGAGGCCAATGAGCAGTTCTTC.

This clone was seen a few times. The chain joins TRBV5-1 to TRBJ1-6; D uncertain. The CDR3 spans 15 residues. The V and J ends lost 0 bases and 2 bases respectively, with 6 bases between them. The germline V gene encodes CDR1 SGHRS and CDR2 YFSETQ. CDR3 residues: CASSLDSAYNSPLHF. CDR3 DNA: TGCGCCAGCAGCTTGGACAGCGCCTATAATTCACCCCTCCACTTT.